Presented here are 17 T cell receptor beta chains from one specimen sequenced in a study of OX40 agonist ivuxolimab in advanced cancers. Profiling relied on immunoSEQ multiplex PCR, and the TCRdb table lists in-frame clones only, not all of them. The sample includes over 70,000 clones, 80% to 90% of them seen just once. This specimen was CD4+ or CD8+ T cells sorted from blood, taken in a trial of the OX40 agonist ivuxolimab. The receptors were gathered from an adult with an advanced solid tumor such as melanoma, head and neck, liver or kidney cancer.

V is TRBV15 and J is TRBJ1-2; 7 positions match TRBD1. CDR3 length: 18 residues. The germline V gene encodes CDR1 LNHNV and CDR2 YYDKDF (reference sequence). V was pared by 3 bases and J by 3 bases, with 16 bases of the junction left unmatched. CDR3 in amino acids: CATSSRTGNYYNHYGYTF. The CDR3 nucleotides read TGTGCCACCAGCAGCAGGACAGGAAACTACTATAACCACTATGGCTACACCTTC.

This clone was found a few times. The J gene is TRBJ1-4, the V gene TRBV19; D unresolved. The germline V gene has CDR1 LNHDA and CDR2 SQIVND (reference sequence). The V and J ends lost 1 base and 8 bases respectively, with 8 bases between them. This CDR3 region has 13 residues. The CDR3 DNA reads as TGTGCCAGTAGTATAGCCGATCTGGAAAAACTGTTTTTT. Translating gives CASSIADLEKLFF.

The V call is TRBV10-3, the J call TRBJ1-1, with 7 bases that match TRBD1. This CDR3 has 14 residues. CDR1 is ENHRY and CDR2 is SYGVKD in the germline V gene. V gave up 6 bases and J gave up 3 bases; unmatched junction bases: 7. Here the CDR3 reads CAIRGSQGDTEAFF. Here the CDR3 DNA reads TGTGCCATCAGGGGTTCCCAGGGGGACACTGAAGCTTTCTTT.

The chain is built from TRBV29-1 and TRBJ1-2; no clear D. This CDR3 is built from 15 residues. V shed 3 bases and J shed 0 bases, with 14 bases lying between them. Germline V lookup: CDR1 SQVTM, CDR2 ANQGSEA. The CDR3 DNA follows: TGCAGCGTTGACCTTGGGAGAAGTGCTAACTATGGCTACACCTTC. Translated, it gives CSVDLGRSANYGYTF.

Concerning this clone itself: One end of the junction does not line up with germline, which may come from a read error. The chain links TRBV7-7 to TRBJ2-3; D is perhaps TRBD2 (7 bases). This CDR3 is 15 amino acids long. Germline assignment: CDR1 SSHAT and CDR2 FNYEAQ (reference sequence). CDR3 region: CASSLEEGGADTQYF. The DNA of the CDR3 is TGTGCTAGCAGCTTAGAAGAAGGGGGGGCAGATACGCAGTATTTT. Full variable domain (missing parts from reference TRBV7-7 and TRBJ2-3): GAGVSQSPRYKVTKRGQDVTLRCDPISSHATLYWYQQALGQGPEFLTYFNYEAQPDKSGLPSDRFSAERPEGSISTLTIQRTEQRDSAMYRCASSLEEGGADTQYFGPGTRLTVL.

This chain links TRBV5-4 with TRBJ1-2; TRBD1 aligns across 11 bases. Germline CDR1 is SGHNT and CDR2 is YYREEE (reference sequence). The CDR3 contains 15 residues. Germline trimming cut 4 bases from V and 4 bases from J; bases unmatched to any gene: 6. CDR3 in amino acids: CASSMDRGLGYGYTF. In DNA form, the CDR3 reads TGTGCCAGCAGCATGGACAGGGGGCTAGGCTATGGCTACACCTTC.

V gene TRBV5-4 combines with J gene TRBJ1-1; D is possibly TRBD1 (6 bases). The germline V and J ends were trimmed by 2 bases and 1 base, with 9 bases remaining between them. The CDR3 totals 14 residues. Germline CDR1 reads SGHNT; CDR2 reads YYREEE (reference sequence). This CDR3 is CASSFTGRNTEAFF. Here the CDR3 DNA reads TGTGCCAGCAGCTTCACAGGGCGGAACACTGAAGCTTTCTTT.

The chain links TRBV5-1 to TRBJ2-5; D could derive from TRBD1 or TRBD2 (6 bases each). Trimming left V 2 bases short and J 5 bases short, with 16 bases between. Germline loops: CDR1 SGHRS, CDR2 YFSETQ. The CDR3 is 15 residues long. The CDR3 loop is CASSLGGSGRETQYF. CDR3 nucleotide sequence: TGCGCCAGCAGCTTAGGGGGGTCCGGCAGGGAGACCCAGTACTTC.

The gene calls are TRBV9 and TRBJ1-4; 8 bases align to TRBD1. Germline trimming cut 1 base from V and 8 bases from J; bases unmatched to any gene: 7. Looked up from germline, CDR1 is SGDLS and CDR2 is YYNGEE. The CDR3 runs 15 residues. The CDR3 nucleotides are TGTGCCAGCAGCGTAATGGGACAGGAGTCGGAAAAACTGTTTTTT. This translates into CASSVMGQESEKLFF.

This sequence joins TRBV12-5 and TRBJ2-3; D possibly corresponds to TRBD1 (5 bases). Germline V CDR1 and CDR2: LGHNT, FRNRAP. The CDR3 covers 15 residues. The V end was cut by 0 bases, the J end by 2 bases, with 9 bases between. The CDR3 coding sequence is TGTGCTAGTGGTTTGGTAGGGGCGTCCACAGATACGCAGTATTTT. Protein sequence: CASGLVGASTDTQYF. Full variable domain (rest looked up from reference TRBV12-5 and TRBJ2-3): DARVTQTPRHKVTEMGQEVTMRCQPILGHNTVFWYRQTMMQGLELLAYFRNRAPLDDSGMPKDRFSAEMPDATLATLKIQPSEPRDSAVYFCASGLVGASTDTQYFGPGTRLTVL.

For this clone: Other nucleotide sequences from this sample produce the same CDR3. The rearrangement joins TRBV6-1 to TRBJ2-7; D is unclear. This CDR3 is built from 11 residues. Trimming shortened V by 4 bases and J by 0 bases, and 1 base separated the two germline ends. The germline V gene has CDR1 MNHNS and CDR2 SASEGT. The CDR3: CASSVSYEQYF. DNA of the CDR3: TGTGCCAGCAGTGTCTCCTACGAGCAGTACTTC.

This CDR3 reads CASSDRGLALYEQYF. For the CDR3, the DNA is TGCGCCAGCAGTGATAGGGGGCTAGCCCTCTACGAGCAGTACTTC. This chain links TRBV10-1 with TRBJ2-7; 7 bases are a match to TRBD1. Germline V gene data show CDR1 as WNHNN and CDR2 as SYGVQD (reference sequence). Trimming at V came to 3 bases and at J to 3 bases, leaving 8 bases not matched to a gene. The CDR3 spans 15 residues.

This clone counts as medium-sized. The rearrangement uses TRBV6-6 and TRBJ2-7; D may be TRBD2 (6 bases). From germline, CDR1 is MNHNY and CDR2 SVGAGI (reference sequence). Trimming took off 6 bases at V and 2 bases at J, with 14 bases between the two ends. This CDR3 has 14 amino acids. As DNA, the CDR3 is TGTGCCAGCAGGCACCGGGACTTAACCTACGAGCAGTACTTC. This translates into CASRHRDLTYEQYF.

The chain carries TRBV7-3 and TRBJ2-1; D unclear. The CDR3 sequence is 15 residues long. V shed 1 base and J shed 5 bases, with 12 bases lying between them. Germline V gene lookup returns CDR1 SGHTA and CDR2 FQGTGA. CDR3 sequence reads: CASSLMSGSDNEQFF. CDR3 DNA: TGTGCCAGCAGCTTAATGTCAGGATCAGACAATGAGCAGTTCTTC.

V gene TRBV7-2 combines with J gene TRBJ2-5, with TRBD2 as a possible D gene (6 bases). The CDR3 contains 13 residues. Trimming removed 5 bases at V and 3 bases at J, with 10 bases between. Germline V gives CDR1 SGHTA, CDR2 FQGNSA. This CDR3 reads CASSGRLEETQYF. CDR3 nucleotide sequence: TGTGCCAGCAGCGGGAGGCTGGAAGAGACCCAGTACTTC. Combining the CDR3 with reference TRBV7-2 and TRBJ2-5 gives the whole variable domain GAGVSQSPSNKVTEKGKDVELRCDPISGHTALYWYRQSLGQGLEFLIYFQGNSAPDKSGLPSDRFSAERTGGSVSTLTIQRTQQEDSAVYLCASSGRLEETQYFGPGTRLLVL.

This chain links TRBV9 with TRBJ1-4; no clear D gene. The CDR3 runs 15 residues. Germline V gives CDR1 SGDLS, CDR2 YYNGEE. The ends were cut back, 0 bases at V and 4 bases at J, with 10 bases in the middle. CDR3 in DNA: TGTGCCAGCAGCGTAGATCGGCAGATTAATGAAAAACTGTTTTTT. Protein product: CASSVDRQINEKLFF.

The chain uses TRBV5-4 and TRBJ2-7; D unclear. Germline CDR1 is SGHNT and CDR2 is YYREEE (reference sequence). V lost 3 bases to trimming and J lost 2 bases, with 6 bases between them. There are 12 residues in the CDR3. The CDR3 sequence: CASSSPPYEQYF. The CDR3 DNA reads TGTGCCAGCAGCTCCCCCCCCTACGAGCAGTACTTC.